Here is one TCR beta chain with its context. Its target is unknown. The sample comes from a study of cytomegalovirus exposure and HLA in healthy donors. Across the study: Among around 170 million T cells, an earlier analysis found about 110 million unique TCR beta sequences.

The length of the CDR3 is 14 residues. Trimming stripped 5 bases from V and 6 bases from J, with 13 bases between. Germline CDR1 is SGHVS and CDR2 is FQNEAQ. General study results and limits: Analyzed later, association rates of TCRs varied across HLA loci, with DRB1 most and HLA-C fewest.

Primers: 60 Vbeta forward and 13 Jbeta reverse. TCRdb's copy holds only in-frame clones and misses some; the assay was immunoSEQ multiplex PCR. This sample has some 150,000 clones, with 65% to 85% found just once. The TCR originated in a man between 50 and 59 years old in good health and CMV-seronegative. Sequencing was performed on PBMCs. The chain couples TRBV7-8 to TRBJ1-4; D not resolved. CDR3 protein: CASSQGRRDEKLFF. In nucleotides, the CDR3 is TGTGCCAGCAGCCAAGGGCGGAGGGATGAAAAACTGTTTTTT.